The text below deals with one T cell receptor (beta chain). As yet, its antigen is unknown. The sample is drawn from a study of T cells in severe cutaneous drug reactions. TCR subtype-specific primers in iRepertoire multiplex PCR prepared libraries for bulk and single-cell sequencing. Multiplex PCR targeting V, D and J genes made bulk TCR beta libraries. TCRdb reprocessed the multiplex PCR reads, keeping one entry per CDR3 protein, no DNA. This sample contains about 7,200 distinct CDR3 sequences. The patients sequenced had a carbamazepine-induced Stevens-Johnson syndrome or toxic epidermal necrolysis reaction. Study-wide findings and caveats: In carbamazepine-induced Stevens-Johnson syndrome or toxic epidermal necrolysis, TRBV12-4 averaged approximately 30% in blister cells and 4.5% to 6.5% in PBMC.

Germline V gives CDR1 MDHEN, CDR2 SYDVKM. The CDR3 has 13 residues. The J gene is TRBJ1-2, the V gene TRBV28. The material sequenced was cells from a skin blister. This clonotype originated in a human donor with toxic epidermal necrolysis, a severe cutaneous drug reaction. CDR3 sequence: CASSLTAFYGYTF.